Listed below are T cell receptor beta chains from one sample, sequenced in a study of glioma-infiltrating T cells. One entry per CDR3 protein results from TCRdb running MiXCR on the multiplex PCR reads. The sample has approximately 400,000 distinct CDR3 sequences, approximately 42% seen once. The sample taken for sequencing was glioma tissue, nonneoplastic brain tissue, or PBMCs (not recorded which). The receptors shown here come from a human donor with low-grade glioma or glioblastoma, undergoing nonglioma brain surgery, or in good health (not recorded which). Each CDR3 is given with its conserved first and last residue. D genes are given only for firm matches. For some rows the clone size is stated as once, few or many, or as a class when expanded; others skip it.

CDR3,DNA,size,D,V,J
CASSVMRGELFF,TGTGCCAGCAGCGTTATGCGTGGGGAGCTGTTTTTT,once,.,TRBV9,TRBJ2-2
CASSPGTRSYEQYF,TGTGCCAGCAGTCCGGGGACACGGTCCTACGAGCAGTACTTC,.,.,TRBV2,TRBJ2-7
CSARPLTGRGNIQYF,TGCAGTGCTAGGCCCCTTACCGGGAGGGGAAACATTCAGTACTTC,few,TRBD2,TRBV20-1,TRBJ2-4
CASSTRRTGGSDTQYF,TGTGCCAGCAGCACACGAAGGACAGGGGGATCAGATACGCAGTATTTT,.,TRBD1,TRBV3-1,TRBJ2-3
CASSSGANVLTF,TGTGCCAGCAGTTCTGGGGCCAACGTCCTGACTTTC,.,.,TRBV27,TRBJ2-6
CASSSGKRETQYF,TGTGCCAGCAGCTCCGGTAAGAGAGAGACCCAGTACTTC,.,.,TRBV7-6,TRBJ2-5
CASRYGTPDGYTF,TGTGCCAGCAGGTACGGGACCCCCGATGGCTACACCTTC,.,.,TRBV6-2/TRBV6-3,TRBJ1-2
CASSQEKGSYEQHF,TGCGCCAGCAGCCAAGAGAAAGGGAGCTACGAGCAGCACTTC,.,.,TRBV4-3,TRBJ2-7
CASSSWTGGKREQYF,TGTGCCAGCAGCTCATGGACAGGGGGGAAACGCGAGCAGTACTTC,.,TRBD1,TRBV11-2,TRBJ2-7
CASSLPGAETRYF,TGTGCCAGCAGTCTCCCGGGCGCGGAGACCCGGTACTTC,.,.,TRBV6-1,TRBJ2-5
CASSLGLAGHNEQFF,TGTGCCAGCAGTCTTGGGCTAGCGGGCCACAATGAGCAGTTCTTC,many,TRBD2,TRBV27,TRBJ2-1
CSAKHREGAYGYTF,TGCAGTGCCAAGCACAGAGAGGGGGCTTATGGCTACACCTTC,.,TRBD1,TRBV20-1,TRBJ1-2
CASSLLASGASGGSTDTQYF,TGTGCCAGCAGCTTACTGGCTAGCGGGGCCTCGGGGGGTAGCACAGATACGCAGTATTTT,few,TRBD2,TRBV7-2,TRBJ2-3
CASSLPASYGYTF,TGTGCCAGCAGTTTACCAGCCAGCTATGGCTACACCTTC,few,.,TRBV12-3/TRBV12-4,TRBJ1-2
CSVIGIGTYEQYF,TGCAGTGTAATCGGGATTGGCACCTACGAGCAGTACTTC,.,.,TRBV20-1,TRBJ2-7
CAIRPEGVGEKLFF,TGTGCCATCAGACCGGAAGGGGTAGGCGAAAAACTGTTTTTT,.,.,TRBV10-3,TRBJ1-4
CASSPKSGKGVYEQFF,TGTGCCAGCAGCCCTAAGAGCGGGAAGGGGGTGTATGAGCAGTTCTTC,once,.,TRBV7-9,TRBJ2-1
CASRQGANYGYTF,TGTGCCAGCAGGCAAGGGGCTAACTATGGCTACACCTTC,many,.,TRBV27,TRBJ1-2
CASSLGSHSPIQYF,TGTGCCAGCAGCTTAGGATCCCATTCTCCCATTCAGTACTTC,.,.,TRBV11-3,TRBJ2-4
CASSPPGTLPGQLNYGYTF,TGTGCCAGCAGCCCCCCCGGGACACTCCCGGGACAGCTTAACTATGGCTACACCTTC,.,TRBD1,TRBV11-2,TRBJ1-2
CSALGRYRGRGSGANVLTF,TGCAGTGCTTTAGGGCGATACAGGGGACGAGGCTCTGGGGCCAACGTCCTGACTTTC,.,TRBD1,TRBV20-1,TRBJ2-6
CASSSVSSGNTIYF,TGTGCCAGCAGCTCGGTCAGCTCTGGAAACACCATATATTTT,.,.,TRBV7-6,TRBJ1-3
CASSFNPLAVSYEQYF,TGTGCCAGCAGCTTCAATCCGCTAGCGGTGTCCTACGAGCAGTACTTC,.,TRBD2,TRBV7-3,TRBJ2-7
CASRSEAGAYEQYF,TGTGCCAGCAGATCGGAGGCAGGGGCCTACGAGCAGTACTTC,.,.,TRBV28,TRBJ2-7
CASTPGGSSYEQYF,TGTGCCAGCACCCCTGGGGGTAGTTCCTACGAGCAGTACTTC,.,.,TRBV28,TRBJ2-7
CAISEKDKNIQYF,TGTGCCATCAGTGAGAAGGACAAAAACATTCAGTACTTC,.,.,TRBV10-3,TRBJ2-4
CASSQDRDFEQFF,TGCGCCAGCAGCCAAGATCGGGACTTTGAGCAGTTCTTC,few,.,TRBV4-3,TRBJ2-1
CASSSNPTGELFF,TGTGCCAGCAGTTCCAATCCCACCGGGGAGCTGTTTTTT,few,.,TRBV27,TRBJ2-2
CASSLYHGRALFDEQFF,TGTGCCAGCAGCTTATACCACGGGAGGGCCCTTTTCGATGAGCAGTTCTTC,many,TRBD2,TRBV28,TRBJ2-1
CSALAADRGRFQYF,TGCAGTGCTCTAGCCGCGGACAGGGGCCGATTCCAGTACTTC,many,TRBD1,TRBV20-1,TRBJ2-7
CAGQSSGGFYNEQFF,TGTGCCGGACAATCTAGCGGAGGCTTCTACAATGAGCAGTTCTTC,.,TRBD2,TRBV27,TRBJ2-1
CASSLVAPGGNTIYF,TGTGCCAGCAGCTTAGTTGCCCCAGGGGGAAACACCATATATTTT,.,.,TRBV7-2,TRBJ1-3
CASSFSGTHYGYTF,TGTGCCAGCAGTTTTTCTGGGACCCACTATGGCTACACCTTC,many,.,TRBV6-2/TRBV6-3,TRBJ1-2
CAISESGRFNVYYGYTF,TGTGCCATCAGTGAGTCGGGCAGGTTCAATGTCTACTATGGCTACACCTTC,.,.,TRBV27,TRBJ1-2
CASSLYGQGPIYTQYF,TGTGCCAGCAGCTTATATGGACAGGGACCCATATATACGCAGTATTTT,.,TRBD1,TRBV7-3,TRBJ2-3
CASSIRKDQPQHF,TGTGCCAGCAGTATCCGAAAGGATCAGCCCCAGCATTTT,many,.,TRBV6-2/TRBV6-3,TRBJ1-5
CASREYTDTQYF,TGTGCCAGCAGAGAATACACAGATACGCAGTATTTT,.,.,TRBV12-3/TRBV12-4,TRBJ2-3
CASSLGRGRPSYDQYF,TGTGCCAGCAGTCTCGGAAGGGGACGGCCCTCCTACGATCAGTACTTC,once,.,TRBV28,TRBJ2-7
CASSLVSFVSPLHF,TGTGCCAGCAGCTTGGTTTCGTTCGTTTCACCCCTCCACTTT,.,.,TRBV7-9,TRBJ1-6
CASSSLTSGGYNEQFF,TGTGCCAGCAGTTCCCTGACTAGCGGGGGATACAATGAGCAGTTCTTC,.,TRBD2,TRBV12-3/TRBV12-4,TRBJ2-1
CSVLGSRNEQFF,TGCAGCGTTCTCGGATCGCGGAATGAGCAGTTCTTC,.,.,TRBV29-1,TRBJ2-1
CASSYSGGILNQPQHF,TGTGCCAGCAGTTACTCCGGTGGGATCCTCAATCAGCCCCAGCATTTT,.,.,TRBV6-2/TRBV6-3,TRBJ1-5
CASSHVWPKRYEQYF,TGTGCCAGCAGCCACGTTTGGCCGAAAAGGTACGAGCAGTACTTC,.,.,TRBV9,TRBJ2-7
CASSLSGHETQYF,TGTGCCAGCAGTCTGTCGGGGCACGAGACCCAGTACTTC,many,.,TRBV27,TRBJ2-5
CASILNGGEAFF,TGTGCCAGCATCTTGAATGGGGGTGAAGCTTTCTTT,.,.,TRBV12-3/TRBV12-4,TRBJ1-1